These 2 T cell receptor beta chains came from one sample sequenced in a study of Ad26.COV2.S vaccination and SARS-CoV-2 variants. The treatment was: around 19 received Ad26.COV2.S at low or high dose, single or two shots; 5 received placebo; per-sample allocation not given. Sampling was performed 63 days after the first vaccine or placebo injection. This table comes from immunoSEQ multiplex PCR, and its TCRdb copy is limited to in-frame clones, with some not included. The table lists around 450,000 clones, roughly 87% of them singletons. Sequences were derived from peripheral blood, sampled in a trial of Ad26.COV2.S vaccine versus placebo. These receptors were collected from a person aged 18-60 years who received the Ad26.COV2.S COVID-19 vaccine or a placebo.

The chain recombines TRBV3-1 (or the pseudogene TRBV3-2) with TRBJ2-3, with unresolved D. Trimming pared 3 bases from V and 0 bases from J, leaving 7 bases between. CDR3 length: 14 residues. Germline values: CDR1 LGHDT, CDR2 YNNKEL (reference sequence). CDR3 nucleotide sequence: TGTGCCAGCAGCCAGACAACTAGCACAGATACGCAGTATTTT. This translates into CASSQTTSTDTQYF.

The chain links TRBV9 to TRBJ1-2; D might be TRBD1 (6 bases). V dropped 6 bases and J dropped 4 bases, with 13 bases sitting between them. This CDR3 is 13 amino acids long. Germline-derived CDR1 and CDR2 are SGDLS and YYNGEE. In DNA, the CDR3 is TGTGCCAGCACCTCGCCGGGGGCCTATGGCTACACCTTC. This encodes CASTSPGAYGYTF.